These T cell receptor beta chains were read from a single sample in a study of T cells in localized non-small cell lung cancer. Data came from immunoSEQ multiplex PCR; TCRdb stores just in-frame clones and leaves some out. The sample comprises about 54,000 clones, approximately 83% of which are singletons, and about 20% rests with the top ten. The sample here was peripheral blood, taken before any cancer treatment. Source of these receptors: a female donor at least 60 years old with stage II squamous cell lung carcinoma. Each CDR3 is given with its conserved first and last residue. D genes are given only for firm matches. For some rows the clone size is stated as once, few or many, or as a class when expanded; others skip it.

abundance,v_gene,d_gene,j_gene,CDR3nt,CDR3aa
.,TRBV18,TRBD1,TRBJ1-6,TGTGCCAGCTCACAGGACAGGGGTAATTCACCCCTCCACTTT,CASSQDRGNSPLHF
.,TRBV2,.,TRBJ2-1,TGTGCCAGCAGTGGATTGGGAAATGAGCAGTTCTTC,CASSGLGNEQFF
.,TRBV30,.,TRBJ1-6,TGTGCCTGGAGTAGCACCTATAATTCACCCCTCCACTTT,CAWSSTYNSPLHF
once,TRBV6-5,.,TRBJ1-2,TGTGCCAGCAGTTCCAGGGGAGAGCACTATGGCTACACCTTC,CASSSRGEHYGYTF
.,TRBV2,.,TRBJ2-7,TGTGCCAGCAGTGTTGACTACGAGCAGTACTTC,CASSVDYEQYF
few,TRBV6-5,.,TRBJ2-5,TGTGCCAGCAGCCCCACGGGGGTCCCTAAAGAGACCCAGTACTTC,CASSPTGVPKETQYF
.,TRBV5-4,.,TRBJ1-1,TGTGCCAGCAGCTTGCAGGGGAGGGACACTGAAGCTTTCTTT,CASSLQGRDTEAFF
once,TRBV5-1,.,TRBJ2-2,TGCGCCAGCAGCTTGGGTCAGAGTAAAACCGGGGAGCTGTTTTTT,CASSLGQSKTGELFF
once,TRBV2,.,TRBJ1-3,TGTGCCAGCAGTGATTTAGGGTTCTCTGGAAACACCATATATTTT,CASSDLGFSGNTIYF
few,TRBV7-2,TRBD1,TRBJ2-7,TGTGCCAGCAGCTCACAGGGGATACCCTCCTACGAGCAGTACTTC,CASSSQGIPSYEQYF
.,TRBV19,.,TRBJ1-5,TGTGCCAGTAGTCTTACGAGTAGCAATCAGCCCCAGCATTTT,CASSLTSSNQPQHF
.,TRBV19,TRBD1,TRBJ1-1,TGTGCCAGTAGTAGAGACAGGGGAGGAGGCACTGAAGCTTTCTTT,CASSRDRGGGTEAFF
.,TRBV5-1,TRBD2,TRBJ2-3,TGCGCCAGCAGCTTGGGACTAGCGGCTGGAGATACGCAGTATTTT,CASSLGLAAGDTQYF
.,TRBV7-3,.,TRBJ2-1,TGTGCCAGCAGCCCAGTGGGGGGTAGGAATGAGCAGTTCTTC,CASSPVGGRNEQFF
.,TRBV7-9,.,TRBJ1-4,TGTGCCAGCAGCTTAAGGGGACCTATGGGTGAAAAACTGTTTTTT,CASSLRGPMGEKLFF
.,TRBV10-1,TRBD2,TRBJ2-4,TGCGCCATACCGGGGGGGAAAAACATTCAGTACTTC,CAIPGGKNIQYF
.,TRBV19,.,TRBJ1-1,TGTGCCAGTAGTATAGGGGGCAGTAGGATGAACACTGAAGCTTTCTTT,CASSIGGSRMNTEAFF
.,TRBV19,TRBD2,TRBJ2-5,TGTGCCAGTGCCTCGGGGCGGGGGGGCGAAGAGACCCAGTACTTC,CASASGRGGEETQYF
.,TRBV6-6,.,TRBJ2-7,TGTGCCAGCAGTTACAGGCCGGGGCCCGAGTACGAGCAGTACTTC,CASSYRPGPEYEQYF
.,TRBV13,.,TRBJ1-2,TGTGCCAGCAGCCGGACCGTGGATGGCTACACCTTC,CASSRTVDGYTF
.,TRBV7-2,.,TRBJ1-5,TGTGCCAGCAGCTTAGGGCAGGGCCGGCCCCAGCATTTT,CASSLGQGRPQHF
.,TRBV14,TRBD1,TRBJ1-2,TGTGCCAGCAGCCGGTCCGGGACAGGGAACTATGGCTACACCTTC,CASSRSGTGNYGYTF
.,TRBV2,TRBD1,TRBJ2-6,TGTGCCAGCAGAAGGGACAGGGGGTCTGGGGCCAACGTCCTGACTTTC,CASRRDRGSGANVLTF
.,TRBV7-3,.,TRBJ2-5,TGTGCCAGCAGCTTAACCGGGTTAGGGGAGACCCAGTACTTC,CASSLTGLGETQYF
.,TRBV19,TRBD1,TRBJ1-1,TGTGCCAGTAGTATAATAGGGACAGACGCTTTCTTT,CASSIIGTDAFF
.,TRBV18,TRBD1,TRBJ1-1,TGTGCCAGCTCACCTATGCCCGGGACAGGAGGTAGGGAGGGTGAAGCTTTCTTT,CASSPMPGTGGREGEAFF
.,TRBV4-2,TRBD2,TRBJ2-3,TGTGCCAGCAGCCAAGCAGGGACTAGCGGGCCGGGAGGAGATACGCAGTATTTT,CASSQAGTSGPGGDTQYF
.,TRBV10-2,.,TRBJ1-4,TGCGCCAGCAGTCGACCGTCATCTAATGAAAAACTGTTTTTT,CASSRPSSNEKLFF
.,TRBV7-2,.,TRBJ1-2,TGTGCCAGCAGCTTAGCGCAGGGCAGGGGACATGGCTACACCTTC,CASSLAQGRGHGYTF
.,TRBV10-3,.,TRBJ2-6,TGTGCCATCAGTGACAGGGCCCGGCCCTCTGGGGCCAACGTCCTGACTTTC,CAISDRARPSGANVLTF
few,TRBV29-1,.,TRBJ1-1,TGCAGCGTTGTGGAGAGGGGATATGCTGTCTCAGGGGCTTTCTTT,CSVVERGYAVSGAFF
few,TRBV5-4,.,TRBJ2-7,TGTGCCAGCAGCTTGGTTGGGGTTACCTACGAGCAGTACTTC,CASSLVGVTYEQYF
once,TRBV2,.,TRBJ1-5,TGTGCCAGCAGTGAAGCATACCGGAGCAATCAGCCCCAGCATTTT,CASSEAYRSNQPQHF
.,TRBV28,.,TRBJ2-7,TGTGCCAGCTTGGGCTCAGGGACGTACGAGCAGTACTTC,CASLGSGTYEQYF
once,TRBV6-5,.,TRBJ1-1,TGTGCCAGCAGTTACTGGGGGAACACTGAAGCTTTCTTT,CASSYWGNTEAFF
.,TRBV19,TRBD1,TRBJ1-6,TGTGCCAGTAGTATAGACCGGGACAGAAATTCACCCCTCCACTTT,CASSIDRDRNSPLHF
.,TRBV6-1,.,TRBJ1-2,TGTGCCAGCAGTGAGGCGATCCGGGCGGGGGTTGGAGTTAGTTATGGCTACACCTTC,CASSEAIRAGVGVSYGYTF
.,TRBV5-1,.,TRBJ1-2,TGCGCCAGCAGCTGGGGTGGAGGGAGCGATGGCTACACCTTC,CASSWGGGSDGYTF
.,TRBV12-5,.,TRBJ1-4,TGTGCTAGTGGAAACCGGGCCCTCAACAAAAAACTGTTTTTT,CASGNRALNKKLFF
.,TRBV18,.,TRBJ1-5,TGTGCCAGCTCGATGGGGGGAAGTCAGCCCCAGCATTTT,CASSMGGSQPQHF